The 30 T cell receptor beta chains in this list originate from one sample, sequenced in a study of OX40 agonist ivuxolimab in advanced cancers. The assay was immunoSEQ multiplex PCR, and TCRdb's table has in-frame clones only and misses some. The data show more than 65,000 clones, with about three quarters seen just once and 4.5% to 6% held by the top ten. Source: CD4+ or CD8+ T cells sorted from blood, taken in a trial of the OX40 agonist ivuxolimab. The receptors originated from an adult with an advanced solid tumor such as melanoma, head and neck, liver or kidney cancer.

With respect to this clone: A junction boundary mismatches the germline segment, possibly from a read error. The rearrangement links TRBV6-1 to TRBJ2-7, with TRBD1 as a possible D gene (5 bases). This CDR3 comprises 13 residues. Germline V gives CDR1 MNHNS, CDR2 SASEGT. The CDR3 sequence is CASTDPSGLSSHF. The CDR3 DNA reads TGTGCCAGCACCGATCCTTCAGGGCTTAGTAGCCACTTC.

This clone was counted once. The gene calls are TRBV11-1 and TRBJ2-5; the D is unclear. Between the trimmed V and J ends, which lost 0 bases and 2 bases, there was a span of 1 base. The length of the CDR3 is 12 residues. Germline-derived CDR1 and CDR2 are SGHAT and FQDESV (reference sequence). The CDR3 here is CASSLAQETQYF. The CDR3 DNA reads TGTGCCAGCAGCTTAGCGCAAGAGACCCAGTACTTC.

J is TRBJ2-5 and V is TRBV11-3, with 7 bases aligning to TRBD1. Trimming took 5 bases from V and 4 from J; bases not matched to a gene: 1. This CDR3 contains 12 residues. Per germline, CDR1 SGHNT and CDR2 YENEEA. The CDR3 loop is CASSRQGETQYF. The DNA of the CDR3 is TGTGCCAGCAGCCGACAGGGAGAGACCCAGTACTTC.

The rearrangement links TRBV7-8 to TRBJ1-4; 9 nucleotides align to TRBD1. Germline-derived CDR1 and CDR2 are SGHVS and FQNEAQ. This CDR3 spans 14 amino acids. Germline trimming cut 4 bases from V and 8 bases from J; bases unmatched to any gene: 5. The CDR3 region is CASSSQGAREKLFF. Written as DNA, the CDR3 is TGTGCCAGCAGCTCACAGGGGGCTAGAGAAAAACTGTTTTTT.

This clone was detected a few times. Other nucleotide sequences from this sample produce the same CDR3. The rearrangement links TRBV7-9 to TRBJ2-2, with 7 bases aligning to TRBD2. V dropped 3 bases and J dropped 3; count of bases not matched to a gene: 4. The CDR3 loop spans 15 amino acids. Germline CDR1 and CDR2: SEHNR and FQNEAQ (reference sequence). CDR3 sequence (DNA): TGTGCCAGCAGCTTGAGCGGGACCTACACCGGGGAGCTGTTTTTT. Amino acids: CASSLSGTYTGELFF. Combining the CDR3 with reference TRBV7-9 and TRBJ2-2 gives the whole variable domain DTGVSQNPRHKITKRGQNVTFRCDPISEHNRLYWYRQTLGQGPEFLTYFQNEAQLEKSRLLSDRFSAERPKGSFSTLEIQRTEQGDSAMYLCASSLSGTYTGELFFGEGSRLTVL.

The chain uses TRBV4-1 and TRBJ2-3, with TRBD2 identical over 9 bases. The CDR3 consists of 18 residues. V lost 3 bases, J lost 1 base, and 11 bases stayed unmatched. Germline CDR1 reads MGHRA; CDR2 reads YSYEKL. DNA of the CDR3: TGCGCCAGCAGCCATGACCGGCGGCGGGAGGGTTGCACAGATACGCAGTATTTT. Protein sequence: CASSHDRRREGCTDTQYF.

CDR3 coding DNA: TGTGCCAGCTCACCCATCGACTCGAATTTTGGCACAGATACGCAGTATTTT. This codes for CASSPIDSNFGTDTQYF. The chain employs TRBV18 and TRBJ2-3; no clear D gene. Germline-derived CDR1 and CDR2 are KGHSH and LQKENI. The CDR3 contains 17 residues. Trimming took 3 bases from V and 1 from J, leaving 17 bases between them.

This chain links TRBV7-9 with TRBJ2-1, with 12 bases aligning to TRBD2. The germline V gene has CDR1 SEHNR and CDR2 FQNEAQ (reference sequence). The CDR3 length is 15 residues. V trimming: 5 bases; J trimming: 9 bases; junction bases outside the gene matches: 8. This CDR3 reads CASSGRLAGEGEQFF. The CDR3 nucleotides read TGTGCCAGCAGCGGTAGACTAGCGGGAGAGGGTGAGCAGTTCTTC.

The chain has TRBV19 and TRBJ1-5; D remains ambiguous. This CDR3 is built from 15 residues. V was cut by 3 bases and J by 6 bases, with 15 bases left in between. CDR1 and CDR2 from the germline V gene are LNHDA and SQIVND (reference sequence). The CDR3 region has the DNA TGTGCCAGTAGTATGGTGGGAGTAGCAACTCAGCCCCAGCATTTT. Translated, it gives CASSMVGVATQPQHF. The variable domain in full, with the rest retrieved from reference TRBV19 and TRBJ1-5, is DGGITQSPKYLFRKEGQNVTLSCEQNLNHDAMYWYRQDPGQGLRLIYYSQIVNDFQKGDIAEGYSVSREKKESFPLTVTSAQKNPTAFYLCASSMVGVATQPQHFGDGTRLSIL.

The chain couples TRBV7-9 to TRBJ2-1, with 13 bases identical to TRBD2. J lost 2 bases, V lost 6 bases, and 13 bases had no gene match. Germline lookup yields CDR1 SEHNR and CDR2 FQNEAQ (reference sequence). The length of the CDR3 is 19 residues. CDR3 sequence (DNA): TGTGCCAGCAGGTCTCAGCCTACTAGCGGGGGGGGTCCCTACAATGAGCAGTTCTTC. It translates to CASRSQPTSGGGPYNEQFF. The full variable domain, rest sourced from reference TRBV7-9 and TRBJ2-1, is DTGVSQNPRHKITKRGQNVTFRCDPISEHNRLYWYRQTLGQGPEFLTYFQNEAQLEKSRLLSDRFSAERPKGSFSTLEIQRTEQGDSAMYLCASRSQPTSGGGPYNEQFFGPGTRLTVL.

The chain is built from TRBV7-7 and TRBJ2-2; D is ambiguous. The CDR3 spans 15 residues. The germline V gene has CDR1 SSHAT and CDR2 FNYEAQ (reference sequence). Trimming stripped 5 bases from V and 1 base from J, with 11 bases between. The CDR3 DNA follows: TGTGCCAGCAGCCCCCACCCAGGGAACACCGGGGAGCTGTTTTTT. Translating it yields CASSPHPGNTGELFF.

This clone was detected only once. CDR3 sequence reads: CAWSDADTQYF. The DNA for the CDR3 is TGTGCCTGGAGTGACGCAGATACGCAGTATTTT. The chain couples TRBV30 to TRBJ2-3; no definite D call. CDR3 length: 11 amino acids. Trimming took off 1 base at V and 4 bases at J, with 3 bases between the two ends. Germline CDR1 is GTSNPN and CDR2 is SVGIG (reference sequence).

This clone appeared once. The V gene is TRBV7-9, the J gene TRBJ2-7; TRBD1 agrees at 7 bases. This CDR3 has 14 residues. Germline CDR1 reads SEHNR; CDR2 reads FQNEAQ (reference sequence). V shed 3 bases, J shed 2 bases, and the junction held 4 bases outside the gene matches. This CDR3 reads CASSLTGLTYEQYF. The CDR3 region has the DNA TGTGCCAGCAGCTTGACAGGGTTAACCTACGAGCAGTACTTC.

The genes are TRBV11-2 and TRBJ2-1; perhaps TRBD1 as D (6 bases). The CDR3 spans 15 residues. CDR1 is SGHAT, CDR2 FQNNGV, per germline. V shed 5 bases and J shed 0 bases, with 11 bases lying between them. CDR3 nucleotide sequence: TGTGCCAGCAGCACTCTCAGGGGCTCCTACAATGAGCAGTTCTTC. Amino acid sequence: CASSTLRGSYNEQFF.

This clone was detected only a few times. The rearrangement uses TRBV5-5 and TRBJ2-7; D gene uncertain. V gave up 0 bases and J gave up 0 bases, with 10 bases separating them. The CDR3 is 15 amino acids. The V gene's germline CDR1 is SGHKS and CDR2 YYEKEE (reference sequence). CDR3 bases: TGTGCCAGCAGCTTGGCAGTGGGCAACTCCTACGAGCAGTACTTC. Its protein product is CASSLAVGNSYEQYF.

V gene TRBV6-5 combines with J gene TRBJ1-1; D not resolved. V dropped 4 bases and J dropped 0 bases, with 9 bases sitting between them. The CDR3 has 14 residues. In germline, CDR1 is MNHEY, CDR2 SVGAGI. Written as DNA, the CDR3 is TGTGCCAGCAGTTCAATAGGGATGAACACTGAAGCTTTCTTT. This encodes CASSSIGMNTEAFF.

The chain joins TRBV6-6 to TRBJ1-2; TRBD1 matches 7 bases. This CDR3 is 14 amino acids long. Per germline, CDR1 MNHNY and CDR2 SVGAGI (reference sequence). V lost 2 bases, J lost 6 bases, and 6 bases stayed unmatched. CDR3 protein: CASSYTTGRDGYTF. CDR3 nucleotides: TGTGCCAGCAGTTACACGACAGGGAGAGATGGCTACACCTTC.

This clone came up once. CDR3: CASSVDYSNQPQHF. DNA for the CDR3: TGTGCCAGCAGCGTAGATTATAGCAATCAGCCCCAGCATTTT. The J gene is TRBJ1-5, the V gene TRBV9; D is undetermined. The ends were cut back, 0 bases at V and 0 bases at J, with 4 bases in the middle. Per germline, CDR1 SGDLS and CDR2 YYNGEE. The CDR3 extends over 14 amino acids. The full variable domain, rest sourced from reference TRBV9 and TRBJ1-5, is DSGVTQTPKHLITATGQRVTLRCSPRSGDLSVYWYQQSLDQGLQFLIQYYNGEERAKGNILERFSAQQFPDLHSELNLSSLELGDSALYFCASSVDYSNQPQHFGDGTRLSIL.

This clone was observed once. Other nucleotide sequences from this sample produce the same CDR3. The rearrangement links TRBV5-1 to TRBJ1-2; D is uncertain. Germline V gene lookup returns CDR1 SGHRS and CDR2 YFSETQ. Trimming stripped 4 bases from V and 8 bases from J, with 12 bases between. The CDR3 is 12 residues long. The CDR3 protein is CASSPDGYGYTF. CDR3 sequence (DNA): TGCGCCAGCAGCCCAGACGGCTACGGCTACACCTTC.

The chain has TRBV5-6 and TRBJ1-1; possibly TRBD1 for D (5 bases). V shed 4 bases and J shed 11 bases, with 18 bases lying between them. This CDR3 has 13 residues. Germline CDR1 and CDR2: SGHDT and YYEEEE. CDR3 sequence: CASSPRVLRSAFF. The CDR3, as DNA: TGTGCCAGCAGCCCCAGGGTGCTTAGGAGCGCTTTCTTT.

The genes are TRBV7-6 and TRBJ2-7; 9 bases match TRBD1. The germline V gene encodes CDR1 SGHVS and CDR2 FNYEAQ. Trimming took 1 base from V and 6 from J; bases not matched to a gene: 4. The CDR3 loop spans 14 amino acids. The CDR3 DNA reads TGTGCCAGCAGCTTAGGGGACAGGGCGGGCGAGCAGTACTTC. Amino acid sequence: CASSLGDRAGEQYF.

CDR3 bases: TGTGCCAGCAGCTTGGAGGGACTCACTGAAGCTTTCTTT. It translates to CASSLEGLTEAFF. The chain joins TRBV5-8 to TRBJ1-1; D possibly corresponds to TRBD1 (5 bases). Germline V CDR1 and CDR2: SGHTS, YDEGEE. This CDR3 has 13 residues. V dropped 0 bases and J dropped 4 bases, with 7 bases sitting between them.

This clone was counted between two and nine times. The rearrangement joins TRBV5-6 to TRBJ1-1, with TRBD1 as a possible D gene (5 bases). The V end lost 4 bases, the J end lost 1 base, and 11 bases lay between the germline ends. Per the germline V gene, CDR1 is SGHDT and CDR2 is YYEEEE. CDR3 length: 14 amino acids. CDR3 bases: TGTGCCAGCAGCGGGGTGAGGGGGAACACTGAAGCTTTCTTT. Protein sequence: CASSGVRGNTEAFF.

The J gene is TRBJ2-5, the V gene TRBV5-1; D ambiguous. CDR3 size: 16 residues. Germline-derived CDR1 and CDR2 are SGHRS and YFSETQ. Between the trimmed V and J ends, which lost 0 bases and 4 bases, there was a span of 16 bases. CDR3 in amino acids: CASSLGWRPMGETQYF. For the CDR3, the DNA is TGCGCCAGCAGCTTGGGGTGGCGGCCCATGGGAGAGACCCAGTACTTC.

A single count supports this clone. This rearrangement joins TRBV10-3 to TRBJ1-1; TRBD1 might be the D (5 bases). Trimming took off 4 bases at V and 3 bases at J, with 9 bases between the two ends. CDR3 length: 13 residues. CDR1 and CDR2 (germline): ENHRY, SYGVKD. The DNA of the CDR3 is TGTGCCATCAGTGCTACAGGTGACACTGAAGCTTTCTTT. Translated: CAISATGDTEAFF.

CDR3 coding DNA: TGTGCCAGCAGCCAAGGGGACGATCTTAGCAATCAGCCCCAGCATTTT. This encodes CASSQGDDLSNQPQHF. The chain links TRBV4-2 to TRBJ1-5; D is perhaps TRBD1 (5 bases). V lost 1 base to trimming and J lost 0 bases, with 10 bases between them. Germline V lookup: CDR1 LGHNA, CDR2 YNFKEQ. CDR3 length equals 16 residues.

The chain employs TRBV2 and TRBJ1-4; D is unresolved. Germline CDR1 SNHLY, CDR2 FYNNEI. Trimming pared 1 base from V and 10 bases from J, leaving 10 bases between. The CDR3 length is 13 residues. The CDR3 sequence: CASSEEAIGKLFF. The CDR3 DNA reads TGTGCCAGCAGTGAAGAAGCCATCGGAAAACTGTTTTTT.

This sequence joins TRBV5-1 and TRBJ2-5; 10 bases agree with TRBD2. The CDR3 sequence is 16 residues long. The V and J ends lost 2 bases and 3 bases, in that order; junction bases with no gene match: 7. The germline CDR1 and CDR2 sequences are SGHRS and YFSETQ. The CDR3 DNA is TGCGCCAGCAGCTTTTCCCTAGCGGGAGTAGAAGAGACCCAGTACTTC. Protein product: CASSFSLAGVEETQYF.

The rearrangement joins TRBV10-3 to TRBJ2-5; 11 bases match TRBD1. The CDR3 spans 15 residues. V lost 9 bases, J lost 2 bases, and 8 bases stayed unmatched. The germline gives CDR1 ENHRY, CDR2 SYGVKD. The CDR3 loop is CAITPGQGGQETQYF. For the CDR3, the DNA is TGTGCCATTACCCCGGGACAGGGGGGACAAGAGACCCAGTACTTC.

This chain links TRBV7-9 with TRBJ2-5; D is unclear. The germline CDR1 and CDR2 sequences are SEHNR and FQNEAQ (reference sequence). Trimming removed 1 base at V and 5 bases at J, with 14 bases between. This CDR3 is 15 amino acids long. In DNA, the CDR3 is TGTGCCAGCAGCTTAGGTCGAATCCTTTGGGAGACCCAGTACTTC. Translation gives CASSLGRILWETQYF.